Shown below are 14 T cell receptor beta chains from a single sample sequenced in a study of control samples from healthy donors and cancer patients. Method: immunoSEQ multiplex PCR; TCRdb's copy keeps in-frame clones and lacks some. The repertoire holds roughly 130,000 clones, with around 93% as singletons. Sequencing was carried out using blood. All receptors come from a young man in good health.

The chain couples TRBV27 to TRBJ2-6, with TRBD1 identical over 7 bases. The junction had 12 bases not matched to a gene; V was cut back by 5 bases and J by 2 bases. Germline CDR1 is MNHEY and CDR2 is SMNVEV (reference sequence). The CDR3 is 18 amino acids. The CDR3 nucleotides read TGTGCCAGCAGTCCGAAGGGGGCCTCGACGACTGGGGCCAACGTCCTGACTTTC. As protein: CASSPKGASTTGANVLTF.

The chain couples TRBV7-7 to TRBJ2-3; tentative D call: TRBD2 (6 bases). Germline V gene lookup returns CDR1 SSHAT and CDR2 FNYEAQ (reference sequence). The CDR3 is made up of 13 amino acids. The V end was cut by 3 bases, the J end by 4 bases, with 8 bases between. The CDR3 sequence is CASSFGGSDTQYF. The CDR3 DNA reads TGTGCCAGCAGCTTCGGGGGATCAGATACGCAGTATTTT.

The chain carries TRBV6-4 and TRBJ1-2, with 8 bases lining up with TRBD1. The ends lost 0 bases at V and 4 bases at J; junction bases unmatched: 10. Germline V gene data show CDR1 as MRHNA and CDR2 as SNTAGT. The CDR3 contains 17 residues. The CDR3 is CASSDSYRGAPSYGYTF. Written as DNA, the CDR3 is TGTGCCAGCAGTGACTCGTACAGGGGGGCGCCTAGCTATGGCTACACCTTC.

The rearrangement joins TRBV7-6 to TRBJ1-6, with D unresolved. This CDR3 has 12 residues. V was cut by 5 bases and J by 9 bases, with 8 bases left in between. The germline V gene has CDR1 SGHVS and CDR2 FNYEAQ. The CDR3 DNA reads TGTGCCAGCAGCGACTACGGTTCACCCCTCCACTTT. Amino acid sequence: CASSDYGSPLHF.

V and J are TRBV5-1 and TRBJ1-2; 8 nucleotides match TRBD1. The CDR3 extends over 15 amino acids. Germline values: CDR1 SGHRS, CDR2 YFSETQ. The V segment lost 4 bases and the J segment 8 bases; nucleotides outside the gene matches: 13. CDR3 protein: CASSRSDREVEGYTF. CDR3 DNA: TGCGCCAGCAGCCGGTCGGACAGGGAGGTGGAAGGCTACACCTTC.

This chain joins TRBV5-1 and TRBJ1-2; D not resolved. CDR3 length: 15 amino acids. Germline V gene sequence: CDR1 SGHRS, CDR2 YFSETQ. Trimming cost V 0 bases and J 2 bases, with 11 bases left between them. CDR3 in amino acids: CASSLGGVGNYGYTF. CDR3 DNA: TGCGCCAGCAGCTTGGGAGGAGTAGGCAACTATGGCTACACCTTC.

Concerning this clone: In the same sample, other DNA sequences code for this CDR3. The chain employs TRBV6-6 and TRBJ1-1; tentative D call: TRBD1 (6 bases). Trimming removed 8 bases from V and 0 bases from J, with 10 bases in between. The CDR3 is made up of 13 amino acids. The germline gives CDR1 MNHNY, CDR2 SVGAGI (reference sequence). The CDR3 nucleotides read TGTGCCAGCGGTGGACAGCTGAACACTGAAGCTTTCTTT. Translating it yields CASGGQLNTEAFF.

The V call is TRBV20-1, the J call TRBJ1-2; D is perhaps TRBD1 (6 bases). The CDR3 runs 14 residues. V lost 3 bases and J 2 bases, leaving 13 bases between the germline ends. The germline V gene has CDR1 DFQATT and CDR2 SNEGSKA (reference sequence). This CDR3 is CSASVQGGNYGYTF. CDR3 DNA sequence: TGCAGTGCTAGTGTACAGGGAGGAAACTATGGCTACACCTTC.

Concerning this clone: The sample contains more than one DNA sequence encoding this CDR3. The gene calls are TRBV6-5 and TRBJ1-1, with D unresolved. The CDR3 has 13 amino acids. V gave up 6 bases and J gave up 2 bases, with 10 bases separating them. Per germline, CDR1 MNHEY and CDR2 SVGAGI. The DNA of the CDR3 is TGTGCCAGCAGCCGGACGGTCAACACTGAAGCTTTCTTT. Its protein product is CASSRTVNTEAFF.

The chain uses TRBV6-1 and TRBJ1-4; 9 bases fit TRBD1. The CDR3 is 16 amino acids. V dropped 2 bases and J dropped 7; count of bases not matched to a gene: 8. Germline CDR1 reads MNHNS; CDR2 reads SASEGT. CDR3 DNA: TGTGCCAGCAGTGAAAGTACGGGACAGGGTGGTGAAAAACTGTTTTTT. It is translated as CASSESTGQGGEKLFF.

This chain connects TRBV2 to TRBJ1-5; 12 nucleotides line up with TRBD1. The V segment lost 6 bases and the J segment 5 bases; nucleotides outside the gene matches: 2. There are 14 residues in the CDR3. The germline V gene has CDR1 SNHLY and CDR2 FYNNEI. The CDR3, as DNA: TGTGCCAGCAGCGGGACAGGGGGCCATCAGCCCCAGCATTTT. This translates into CASSGTGGHQPQHF. The full variable domain, rest sourced from reference TRBV2 and TRBJ1-5, is EPEVTQTPSHQVTQMGQEVILRCVPISNHLYFYWYRQILGQKVEFLVSFYNNEISEKSEIFDDQFSVERPDGSNFTLKIRSTKLEDSAMYFCASSGTGGHQPQHFGDGTRLSIL.

The CDR3 reads CASSPPGQWDTEAFF. The CDR3 DNA follows: TGTGCCAGCTCACCACCGGGACAGTGGGACACTGAAGCTTTCTTT. The chain couples TRBV18 to TRBJ1-1; 7 nucleotides match TRBD1. Trimming at V came to 0 bases and at J to 3 bases, leaving 4 bases not matched to a gene. Germline V gene sequence: CDR1 KGHSH, CDR2 LQKENI. The CDR3 length is 15 residues.

The chain carries TRBV5-1 and TRBJ1-1; no definite D call. The length of the CDR3 is 14 residues. CDR1 and CDR2 from the germline V gene are SGHRS and YFSETQ. The ends were cut back, 4 bases at V and 3 bases at J, with 13 bases in the middle. CDR3 nucleotides: TGCGCCAGCAGCCTTGGTGCTGCGGACACTGAAGCTTTCTTT. The encoded protein is CASSLGAADTEAFF.

CDR3: CASSSGTLNEKLFF. CDR3 nucleotide sequence: TGTGCCAGCAGTTCCGGGACTTTAAATGAAAAACTGTTTTTT. This sequence joins TRBV27 and TRBJ1-4, with a possible D match to TRBD1 (5 bases). Trimming left V 4 bases short and J 5 bases short, with 11 bases between. Germline values: CDR1 MNHEY, CDR2 SMNVEV (reference sequence). The CDR3 runs 14 residues.